In its sample, the clone carrying this TCR beta chain was seen a few times. TCRdb redid the calling of the RT-PCR reads with MiXCR, one entry per CDR3 protein. The sample records 150,000 to 250,000 distinct CDR3 sequences, less than 45% being singletons. The CDR3 runs to 13 residues. Germline assignment: CDR1 MDHEN and CDR2 SYDVKM. V was pared by 6 bases and J by 2 bases, with 10 bases between. This specimen comes from a study of patients and donors after allogeneic stem cell transplantation. The V call is TRBV28, the J call TRBJ2-5; D is uncertain. The sample consisted of blood, either unsorted or a sorted T cell fraction (not recorded which). The receptor was isolated from a human donor who was either an allogeneic HSCT recipient or a stem cell or donor lymphocyte infusion donor (not recorded which). It is not recorded whose cells these are; they may come from a transplant donor. CDR3 protein: CASRNGGQETQYF. CDR3 DNA: TGTGCCAGCAGGAATGGCGGTCAAGAGACCCAGTACTTC.